Below, 20 T cell receptor beta chains from the same sample are listed, as sequenced in a study of shared clonotypes between healthy human individuals. Using immunoSEQ multiplex PCR, the repertoire was profiled, and TCRdb retains in-frame clones only, with some absent. The table lists about 2 million clones, about 95% of them singletons. The naive CD8 fraction comprised CD45RO-negative cells positively selected for CCR7 and excluded terminally differentiated effector memory CD45RA+ cells. Source material: naive CD8+ T cells sorted from blood. The receptors stem from a man in his late teens or twenties in good health.

This chain connects TRBV9 to TRBJ2-1; D gene uncertain. The CDR3 is 15 residues long. The V and J ends lost 0 bases and 6 bases respectively, with 13 bases between them. The germline V gene has CDR1 SGDLS and CDR2 YYNGEE. For the CDR3, the DNA is TGTGCCAGCAGCGTAGAGGGCAGGACCCTCAATGAGCAGTTCTTC. Translating gives CASSVEGRTLNEQFF.

The chain joins TRBV10-1 to TRBJ2-1, with no clear D. The V and J ends lost 5 bases and 0 bases respectively, with 5 bases between them. CDR3 length: 13 residues. Looked up from germline, CDR1 is WNHNN and CDR2 is SYGVQD (reference sequence). The CDR3 protein is CASSTSSYNEQFF. The CDR3 DNA is TGCGCCAGCAGTACCAGCTCCTACAATGAGCAGTTCTTC.

The rearrangement joins TRBV7-9 to TRBJ1-2, with a weak D call TRBD1 (6 bases). Germline CDR1 reads SEHNR; CDR2 reads FQNEAQ (reference sequence). The CDR3 contains 15 residues. The ends were cut back, 0 bases at V and 4 bases at J, with 12 bases in the middle. The CDR3 bases are TGTGCCAGCAGCTTAGCGACAGGTCCCCTCTATGGCTACACCTTC. Residues: CASSLATGPLYGYTF.

The CDR3 nucleotides are TGTGCCAGCAGTCTGAGTGACGTGGCCAATGAGCAGTTCTTC. Protein sequence: CASSLSDVANEQFF. The chain joins TRBV27 to TRBJ2-1; D is unclear. Germline CDR1 MNHEY, CDR2 SMNVEV (reference sequence). The V and J ends lost 5 bases and 6 bases respectively, with 14 bases between them. This CDR3 is built from 14 residues.

The chain recombines TRBV28 with TRBJ2-7, with TRBD1 identical over 7 bases. J lost 3 bases, V lost 6 bases, and 11 bases had no gene match. This CDR3 is built from 15 residues. Germline V gene lookup returns CDR1 MDHEN and CDR2 SYDVKM. Written as DNA, the CDR3 is TGTGCCAGCAGAGCCACAGGGGAGACCCACTACGAGCAGTACTTC. Encoded protein: CASRATGETHYEQYF.

This rearrangement joins TRBV29-1 to TRBJ2-3; TRBD2 aligns across 10 bases. This CDR3 is built from 15 residues. After removal of 6 bases from V and 0 bases from J, the junction contained 6 bases not matched to a gene. Germline values: CDR1 SQVTM, CDR2 ANQGSEA. The CDR3 loop is CSVLGLADSTDTQYF. The CDR3 DNA reads TGCAGCGTCTTAGGACTAGCGGATAGCACAGATACGCAGTATTTT.

The chain links TRBV4-2 to TRBJ2-7; D is unclear. The V and J ends lost 8 bases and 5 bases respectively, with 16 bases between them. Germline V gene lookup returns CDR1 LGHNA and CDR2 YNFKEQ. The CDR3 extends over 13 amino acids. The CDR3, as DNA: TGTGCCAGCTCCCTTGGCGGCCCTAACGAGCAGTACTTC. Amino acids: CASSLGGPNEQYF.

The chain employs TRBV2 and TRBJ2-7; 8 bases match TRBD1. CDR1 is SNHLY, CDR2 FYNNEI, per germline. V shed 2 bases, J shed 7 bases, and the junction held 13 bases outside the gene matches. The CDR3 is made up of 16 amino acids. CDR3 amino acids: CASSEPLGTGSEEQYF. The CDR3 bases are TGTGCCAGCAGTGAACCCCTCGGGACAGGTTCGGAAGAGCAGTACTTC.

This clone was recorded only once. The chain joins TRBV4-3 to TRBJ2-7; tentatively, D is TRBD2 (5 bases). CDR1 is LGHNA and CDR2 is YSLEER in the germline V gene. The CDR3 has 14 amino acids. Trimming pared 4 bases from V and 2 bases from J, leaving 12 bases between. CDR3 loop: CASSPKDWAYEQYF. The CDR3, as DNA: TGCGCCAGCAGCCCTAAGGACTGGGCCTACGAGCAGTACTTC.

This chain joins TRBV4-1 and TRBJ2-3; the D is unclear. Trimming left V 2 bases short and J 2 bases short, with 14 bases between. The CDR3 spans 16 residues. The V gene's germline CDR1 is MGHRA and CDR2 YSYEKL. For the CDR3, the DNA is TGCGCCAGCAGCCAAATCGGCAGCCCACCCACAGATACGCAGTATTTT. It codes for CASSQIGSPPTDTQYF.

The V gene is TRBV6-5, the J gene TRBJ2-1; 7 bases align to TRBD1. This CDR3 comprises 15 residues. Germline-derived CDR1 and CDR2 are MNHEY and SVGAGI. V dropped 6 bases and J dropped 8; count of bases not matched to a gene: 13. The CDR3 loop is CASSLTGTARYEQFF. CDR3 in DNA: TGTGCCAGCAGCCTTACCGGGACAGCTAGGTATGAGCAGTTCTTC.

The chain links TRBV5-6 to TRBJ1-1; D is perhaps TRBD1 (6 bases). V was trimmed by 5 bases and J by 0 bases, leaving 14 bases between them. Germline V gene sequence: CDR1 SGHDT, CDR2 YYEEEE. The CDR3 totals 15 residues. The CDR3 reads CASRGTGRMNTEAFF. CDR3 nucleotide sequence: TGTGCCAGCAGGGGAACAGGGCGGATGAACACTGAAGCTTTCTTT.

The J gene is TRBJ1-1, the V gene TRBV18; 7 positions match TRBD1. Germline V gene data show CDR1 as KGHSH and CDR2 as LQKENI. This CDR3 has 14 residues. The trim removed 3 bases at V and 6 bases at J, leaving 7 bases unmatched. This chain's CDR3 is CASSPPGQFAEAFF. The DNA of the CDR3 is TGTGCCAGCTCACCCCCGGGACAGTTCGCTGAAGCTTTCTTT.

This chain joins TRBV11-2 and TRBJ1-2; unclear D gene. Germline V CDR1 and CDR2: SGHAT, FQNNGV. The CDR3 sequence is 13 residues long. V lost 1 base to trimming and J lost 6 bases, with 9 bases between them. CDR3 sequence reads: CASSLGTADGYTF. The CDR3 DNA follows: TGTGCCAGCAGCTTAGGGACGGCGGATGGCTACACCTTC.

The chain joins TRBV28 to TRBJ2-7, with TRBD1 matching over 8 bases. CDR3 length equals 14 residues. V was clipped by 5 bases and J by 4 bases; unmatched bases: 7. Germline CDR1 and CDR2: MDHEN and SYDVKM. DNA of the CDR3: TGTGCCAGCAGTCCACGGACAGGGCCTTACGAGCAGTACTTC. As protein: CASSPRTGPYEQYF.

This chain uses TRBV7-2 with TRBJ2-1; a weak D match, TRBD1 (5 bases). CDR3 length: 15 residues. The V and J ends lost 7 bases and 4 bases respectively, with 17 bases between them. Germline values: CDR1 SGHTA, CDR2 FQGNSA. CDR3 protein: CASILDSRLYNEQFF. CDR3 DNA sequence: TGTGCCAGCATACTCGACAGCAGGTTGTACAATGAGCAGTTCTTC.

V and J are TRBV6-5 and TRBJ2-1; D not certain. This CDR3 contains 14 residues. The germline CDR1 and CDR2 sequences are MNHEY and SVGAGI. V was shortened by 6 bases and J by 9 bases, with 18 bases between the two germline ends. The CDR3 spells CASSLNGLASEQFF. CDR3 DNA: TGTGCCAGCAGCCTTAATGGCCTTGCCAGTGAGCAGTTCTTC.

The V call is TRBV28, the J call TRBJ1-5, with a weak D call TRBD1 (6 bases). CDR3 size: 14 residues. Germline assignment: CDR1 MDHEN and CDR2 SYDVKM. Trimming pared 6 bases from V and 3 bases from J, leaving 12 bases between. The CDR3 loop is CASSPRGTNQPQHF. The CDR3 coding sequence is TGTGCCAGCAGCCCCAGGGGAACCAATCAGCCCCAGCATTTT. The full variable domain, completed using reference TRBV28 and TRBJ1-5, is DVKVTQSSRYLVKRTGEKVFLECVQDMDHENMFWYRQDPGLGLRLIYFSYDVKMKEKGDIPEGYSVSREKKERFSLILESASTNQTSMYLCASSPRGTNQPQHFGDGTRLSIL.

The chain combines TRBV27 with TRBJ2-7; perhaps TRBD2 as D (5 bases). Trimming cost V 5 bases and J 5 bases, with 13 bases left between them. Germline V gene sequence: CDR1 MNHEY, CDR2 SMNVEV (reference sequence). The CDR3 has 13 residues. The CDR3 sequence is CASSQSGFHEQYF. The DNA for the CDR3 is TGTGCCAGCAGTCAGAGCGGTTTCCACGAGCAGTACTTC.

This clone was seen only once. The rearrangement uses TRBV7-3 and TRBJ2-3; 13 nucleotides align to TRBD2. Germline values: CDR1 SGHTA, CDR2 FQGTGA. The length of the CDR3 is 17 residues. Trimming took 4 bases from V and 2 from J; bases not matched to a gene: 6. The CDR3 reads CASSSYTSGGDTDTQYF. The CDR3 DNA is TGTGCCAGCAGCTCATATACTAGCGGGGGGGACACAGATACGCAGTATTTT.